One sample yielded the 21 T cell receptor beta chains listed below, sequenced in a study of T cells of healthy individuals. One entry per CDR3 protein results from TCRdb running MiXCR on the 5' RACE reads. The data show tens of thousands of distinct CDR3 sequences, about 5% seen once. Every receptor here comes from a female donor in good health.

This clonotype showed up just a few times. The chain couples TRBV7-2 to TRBJ1-2, with a possible D match to TRBD1 (5 bases). The germline gives CDR1 SGHTA, CDR2 FQGNSA. The CDR3 runs to 14 residues. Trimming pared 1 base from V and 8 bases from J, leaving 14 bases between. CDR3 residues: CASSLEGRVGGYTF. The DNA of the CDR3 is TGTGCCAGCAGCTTAGAGGGCAGGGTTGGCGGCTACACCTTC. The full variable domain, with the rest looked up from reference TRBV7-2 and TRBJ1-2, is GAGVSQSPSNKVTEKGKDVELRCDPISGHTALYWYRQSLGQGLEFLIYFQGNSAPDKSGLPSDRFSAERTGGSVSTLTIQRTQQEDSAVYLCASSLEGRVGGYTFGSGTRLTVV.

This clonotype was found many times. This sequence joins TRBV29-1 and TRBJ2-1, with TRBD2 matching 7 bases. Trimming cost V 3 bases and J 15 bases; bases outside gene matches: 8. The CDR3 totals 11 residues. The germline gives CDR1 SQVTM, CDR2 ANQGSEA. This chain's CDR3 is CSVEVGGSPFF. The CDR3, as DNA: TGCAGCGTTGAGGTAGGCGGGAGTCCGTTCTTC.

In its sample, this clonotype was seen many times. The CDR3 loop is CASSRLGLGNEQFF. CDR3 nucleotide sequence: TGCGCCAGCAGCCGGTTGGGACTAGGGAATGAGCAGTTCTTC. The genes are TRBV4-1 and TRBJ2-1; 8 bases line up with TRBD2. Germline assignment: CDR1 MGHRA and CDR2 YSYEKL. The CDR3 is made up of 14 amino acids. The V and J ends lost 4 bases and 7 bases, in that order; junction bases with no gene match: 6.

This clonotype occurred a few times. The chain joins TRBV4-1 to TRBJ2-7; no firm D call. CDR1 MGHRA and CDR2 YSYEKL come from the germline V gene. CDR3 length equals 15 residues. V lost 0 bases and J lost 2, with 11 bases in between. CDR3 in amino acids: CASSQDRPAPYEQYF. The CDR3 region has the DNA TGCGCCAGCAGCCAAGATAGGCCCGCTCCCTACGAGCAGTACTTC.

On this clonotype itself: One end of the junction does not line up with germline, which may come from a read error. V gene TRBV6-2 or TRBV6-3 combines with J gene TRBJ2-3, with 8 bases fitting TRBD2. CDR3 length equals 14 residues. Per the germline V gene, CDR1 is MNHEY and CDR2 is SVGEGT. The CDR3 DNA sequence: TGTGCCAGCTGTTACGGACTAGCCACAGATACGCAGTATTTT. Residues: CASCYGLATDTQYF.

This clonotype was recorded at least ten times. The chain combines TRBV12-3 or TRBV12-4 with TRBJ1-2; maybe TRBD1 (5 bases). This CDR3 has 16 amino acids. Trimming took 3 bases from V and 6 from J, leaving 20 bases between them. For the CDR3, the DNA is TGTGCCAGCAGTTTGAGGGGTGGCGGGGAGAGAAATGGCTACACCTTC. The encoded protein is CASSLRGGGERNGYTF.

This chain uses TRBV20-1 with TRBJ1-1, with a weak D call TRBD1 (6 bases). Trimming pared 6 bases from V and 3 bases from J, leaving 11 bases between. Germline lookup yields CDR1 DFQATT and CDR2 SNEGSKA (reference sequence). The CDR3 has 12 residues. In nucleotides, the CDR3 is TGCAGTGCCCGAAAGGGGGACACTGAAGCTTTCTTT. Amino acid sequence: CSARKGDTEAFF.

The chain uses TRBV12-3 or TRBV12-4 and TRBJ2-3, with D unclear. V lost 3 bases to trimming and J lost 2 bases, with 9 bases between them. The CDR3 is made up of 14 amino acids. The CDR3 bases are TGTGCCAGCAGTTTGGCTAGAAACACAGATACGCAGTATTTT. Its protein product is CASSLARNTDTQYF.

The genes are TRBV6-6 and TRBJ2-7; 7 nucleotides line up with TRBD2. Germline values: CDR1 MNHNY, CDR2 SVGAGI (reference sequence). CDR3 length equals 14 residues. V shed 5 bases and J 2 bases; nucleotides not matched to a gene: 6. The CDR3 region has the DNA TGTGCCAGCAGTGCCACTAGCGACCCCTACGAGCAGTACTTC. This gives the protein CASSATSDPYEQYF.

This clonotype was recorded at least ten times. V is TRBV28 and J is TRBJ1-1, with 7 bases fitting TRBD1. After removal of 5 bases from V and 2 bases from J, the junction contained 8 bases not matched to a gene. CDR1 and CDR2 (germline): MDHEN, SYDVKM. The CDR3 has 15 amino acids. CDR3 in DNA: TGTGCCAGCAGTCTCACAGGACAGGTTAACACTGAAGCTTTCTTT. The encoded protein is CASSLTGQVNTEAFF.

There are many counts of this clonotype. This chain joins TRBV12-3 or TRBV12-4 and TRBJ2-7, with D tentatively TRBD2 (5 bases). V lost 5 bases and J 0 bases, leaving 20 bases between the germline ends. The CDR3 runs 17 residues. Here the CDR3 reads CASSVPSWRRSSYEQYF. DNA for the CDR3: TGTGCCAGCAGTGTACCCTCCTGGAGGAGAAGCTCCTACGAGCAGTACTTC.

This clonotype was seen at least ten times. This chain uses TRBV6-5 with TRBJ2-1; D unclear. Per the germline V gene, CDR1 is MNHEY and CDR2 is SVGAGI. The V gene lost 7 bases and the J gene lost 2 bases, with 18 bases spanning the gap. The CDR3 runs to 16 residues. This chain's CDR3 is CASKSIRAGPYNEQFF. CDR3 bases: TGTGCCAGCAAATCTATTCGGGCAGGACCCTACAATGAGCAGTTCTTC.

This clonotype was counted a few times. This chain uses TRBV7-3 with TRBJ2-7, with 10 bases that match TRBD1. CDR1 is SGHTA, CDR2 FQGTGA, per germline. The junction had 6 bases not matched to a gene; V was cut back by 5 bases and J by 5 bases. The length of the CDR3 is 14 residues. The CDR3 region has the DNA TGTGCCAGCAGCCCCTCCGGGACAGGGGACGAGCAGTACTTC. Translation gives CASSPSGTGDEQYF.

In its sample, this clonotype was seen a few times. The rearrangement links TRBV7-2 to TRBJ1-5; D is perhaps TRBD1 (6 bases). Trimming cost V 1 base and J 5 bases, with 9 bases left between them. The CDR3 covers 14 residues. Per the germline V gene, CDR1 is SGHTA and CDR2 is FQGNSA. The CDR3 DNA reads as TGTGCCAGCAGCTTAGAGGCAGGGGATCAGCCCCAGCATTTT. Its translation: CASSLEAGDQPQHF.

This clonotype was observed at least ten times. The chain is built from TRBV12-3 or TRBV12-4 and TRBJ1-1; tentatively, D is TRBD1 (6 bases). This CDR3 contains 16 residues. Deletions cut 5 bases from V and 3 bases from J, with 19 bases between. The CDR3 coding sequence is TGTGCCAGCAGTCCTCGCAGGGGTTGGGGCGACACTGAAGCTTTCTTT. It translates to CASSPRRGWGDTEAFF.

This clonotype came up many times. This chain joins TRBV28 and TRBJ2-7, with no clear D. Germline CDR1 MDHEN, CDR2 SYDVKM. V gave up 2 bases and J gave up 2 bases, with 13 bases separating them. CDR3 size: 15 residues. CDR3 bases: TGTGCCAGCAGTTTAACCTCTCGCGGCACCTACGAGCAGTACTTC. This encodes CASSLTSRGTYEQYF.

The sample holds many counts of this clonotype. The chain employs TRBV2 and TRBJ1-3, with D possibly being TRBD1 (5 bases). There are 18 residues in the CDR3. Deletions cut 8 bases from V and 4 bases from J, with 27 bases between. Germline V gene sequence: CDR1 SNHLY, CDR2 FYNNEI. The CDR3 coding sequence is TGTGCCAGCGCCCCACGAAGGGCAGGGCAATCGGTCGGAAACACCATATATTTT. As protein: CASAPRRAGQSVGNTIYF.

This clonotype was observed at least ten times. CDR3 nucleotides: TGCGCCAGCAGCCCCGGTGGAGGATATGACGGTCCAACGGGAAACACCATATATTTT. It is translated as CASSPGGGYDGPTGNTIYF. The chain is built from TRBV5-1 and TRBJ1-3; D is unclear. CDR3 length equals 19 residues. Per the germline V gene, CDR1 is SGHRS and CDR2 is YFSETQ. V was cut by 4 bases and J by 4 bases, with 27 bases left in between.

Many counts were recorded for this clonotype. This chain links TRBV20-1 with TRBJ2-7; D is undetermined. The V end lost 2 bases, the J end lost 3 bases, and 5 bases lay between the germline ends. This CDR3 is built from 11 residues. Germline V lookup: CDR1 DFQATT, CDR2 SNEGSKA (reference sequence). In DNA form, the CDR3 reads TGCAGTGCTAGATCCAGCTACGAGCAGTACTTC. Encoded protein: CSARSSYEQYF.

This clonotype was counted ten times or more. The CDR3 bases are TGCGCCAGCAGCTTCCAGGGCAACACTGAAGCTTTCTTT. Translating gives CASSFQGNTEAFF. This chain joins TRBV5-1 and TRBJ1-1, with D tentatively TRBD1 (5 bases). V was shortened by 2 bases and J by 2 bases, with 7 bases between the two germline ends. Germline loops: CDR1 SGHRS, CDR2 YFSETQ. This CDR3 region has 13 residues.

Points on this clonotype: The CDR3 does not end in the conserved phenylalanine or tryptophan, so this is likely a read error. The rearrangement uses TRBV7-2 and TRBJ2-1, with 8 bases aligning to TRBD1. This CDR3 is built from 15 residues. The germline gives CDR1 SGHTA, CDR2 FQGNSA. V was pared by 0 bases and J by 10 bases, with 8 bases of the junction left unmatched. The CDR3 nucleotides are TGTGCCAGCAGCTTAGCTTCACGGACAGGGACAGAGCAGTTCATC. It encodes CASSLASRTGTEQFI.